This TCR beta chain derives from a study of T cell changes during pregnancy in multiple sclerosis. The table came from immunoSEQ multiplex PCR; TCRdb's copy has only in-frame clones and leaves some out. Of around 35,000 clones in the sample, 90% were seen once. Germline CDR1 reads SEHNR; CDR2 reads FQNEAQ (reference sequence). Losses at the gene ends were 5 bases for V and 9 bases for J; bases not matched to a gene: 2. The CDR3 has 14 residues. Sequencing was performed on CD8+ T cells from peripheral blood mononuclear cells, taken after pregnancy. This TCR came from a female donor with multiple sclerosis, enrolled in a pregnancy study. This chain connects TRBV7-9 to TRBJ2-1; 15 positions match TRBD2. The CDR3 loop reads CASSRTSGGGEQFF. In DNA form, the CDR3 reads TGTGCCAGCAGCCGGACTAGCGGGGGGGGTGAGCAGTTCTTC.